The 6 T cell receptor beta chains in this list originate from one sample, sequenced in a study of blood T cell repertoires in COVID-19. Measured with immunoSEQ multiplex PCR; TCRdb has only the in-frame clones, and not every one. The sample has 20,000 to 25,000 clones, about 90% seen once; the top ten hold approximately 24%. Sequenced sample: peripheral blood. These receptors all stem from a human donor with active COVID-19. The donor label of this sample is uncertain.

The rearrangement links TRBV12-5 to TRBJ1-1; D is perhaps TRBD1 (5 bases). The CDR3 consists of 19 residues. Germline V gene lookup returns CDR1 LGHNT and CDR2 FRNRAP. V dropped 0 bases and J dropped 3 bases, with 23 bases sitting between them. The CDR3 bases are TGTGCTAGTGGTTTGGTACGGGGGATACCACCAAAAGGGGACACTGAAGCTTTCTTT. Its translation: CASGLVRGIPPKGDTEAFF.

The DNA of the CDR3 is TGTGCCAGCAGCCCGGGACAGCTCACCGGGGAGCTGTTTTTT. Its translation: CASSPGQLTGELFF. The V call is TRBV6-5, the J call TRBJ2-2, with 7 bases fitting TRBD1. The CDR3 runs 14 residues. Germline CDR1 reads MNHEY; CDR2 reads SVGAGI. With 6 bases clipped from V and 4 bases from J, the junction kept 5 bases outside the gene matches.

The V call is TRBV7-6, the J call TRBJ2-7, with TRBD1 identical over 11 bases. Germline V gene sequence: CDR1 SGHVS, CDR2 FNYEAQ. Trimming took 5 bases from V and 0 from J; bases not matched to a gene: 3. This CDR3 contains 15 residues. CDR3 in DNA: TGTGCCAGCAGCCGGACAGGGGGCATCTCCTACGAGCAGTACTTC. Translating it yields CASSRTGGISYEQYF.

This chain joins TRBV27 and TRBJ2-2; 7 bases are shared with TRBD1. This CDR3 spans 15 amino acids. The V gene end was trimmed by 1 base and the J gene end by 12 bases; junction bases not matched to a gene: 11. Germline V gene data show CDR1 as MNHEY and CDR2 as SMNVEV (reference sequence). The CDR3 loop is CASSLLVVQGSKLFF. As DNA, the CDR3 is TGTGCCAGCAGTTTATTGGTCGTACAGGGGTCGAAGCTGTTTTTT.

The chain employs TRBV28 and TRBJ2-1; 16 bases match TRBD2. The germline CDR1 and CDR2 sequences are MDHEN and SYDVKM. This CDR3 spans 20 amino acids. V shed 2 bases, J shed 5 bases, and the junction held 12 bases outside the gene matches. The CDR3 DNA follows: TGTGCCAGCAGTTTAGGTCTAAGGGGGACTAGCGGGAGGGAAAACAATGAGCAGTTCTTC. It specifies CASSLGLRGTSGRENNEQFF.

The chain recombines TRBV9 with TRBJ1-2; tentatively, D is TRBD1 (5 bases). V dropped 0 bases and J dropped 6 bases, with 12 bases sitting between them. This CDR3 has 14 residues. Per germline, CDR1 SGDLS and CDR2 YYNGEE. The CDR3 DNA sequence: TGTGCCAGCAGCGTAGTGCCAGGGCAGGATGGCTACACCTTC. Its translation: CASSVVPGQDGYTF.